This T cell receptor beta chain was observed in a study of control samples from healthy donors and cancer patients. On this clone: The junction departs from germline at one end; a sequencing error may be responsible.

Sequenced by immunoSEQ multiplex PCR; TCRdb stores in-frame clones only, minus some. The table includes about 120,000 clones, 70% to 90% detected once. The V gene's germline CDR1 is SNHLY and CDR2 FYNNEI. The CDR3 has 13 amino acids. The sequence was collected from a man aged 40-50 years in good health. Sequencing was done on a sample of blood. The rearrangement uses TRBV2 and TRBJ2-7; no firm D call. As DNA, the CDR3 is TGTGCCAGCAGAGAAGAGCCTTCCTACGAGCAGTACTTC. It translates to CASREEPSYEQYF.